The 10 T cell receptor beta chains below all came from one sample that was sequenced in a study of blood T cell repertoires in COVID-19. Some clones are missing from TCRdb's copy, which holds only in-frame ones; the method was immunoSEQ multiplex PCR. There are roughly 200,000 clones in the sample; around 84% occur only once, and 3% to 3.5% lies in the top ten. The sequenced material came from PBMCs or T cells enriched from blood (not recorded which). These receptors all come from a woman in her twenties or thirties who had been exposed to COVID-19.

This clone was picked up a small number of times. The chain is built from TRBV19 and TRBJ2-7, with 10 bases matching TRBD1. V was pared by 1 base and J by 6 bases, with 6 bases of the junction left unmatched. CDR1 LNHDA and CDR2 SQIVND come from the germline V gene (reference sequence). There are 15 residues in the CDR3. DNA for the CDR3: TGTGCCAGTAGTATAGGGGACAGGGGCCCCCTCGAGCAGTACTTC. This translates into CASSIGDRGPLEQYF.

This chain joins TRBV7-9 and TRBJ2-5; D is perhaps TRBD2 (5 bases). V was clipped by 5 bases and J by 4 bases, with 17 bases between them. The CDR3 has 15 residues. CDR1 is SEHNR and CDR2 is FQNEAQ in the germline V gene (reference sequence). The CDR3 region is CASSRTLEVGETQYF. The CDR3 region has the DNA TGTGCCAGCAGCCGAACGCTGGAGGTTGGAGAGACCCAGTACTTC.

The gene calls are TRBV7-9 and TRBJ1-5; TRBD1 might be the D (5 bases). CDR1 and CDR2 from the germline V gene are SEHNR and FQNEAQ (reference sequence). Trimming left V 0 bases short and J 5 bases short, with 11 bases between. The CDR3 extends over 15 amino acids. The DNA of the CDR3 is TGTGCCAGCAGCTTAGCGCAAGGGGAGGATCAGCCCCAGCATTTT. Translating it yields CASSLAQGEDQPQHF.

CDR3 loop: CASSPTLARYNEQFF. The CDR3 DNA is TGTGCCAGCAGCCCTACACTAGCGCGATACAATGAGCAGTTCTTC. V is TRBV7-9 and J is TRBJ2-1, with 7 bases lining up with TRBD2. The J segment lost 4 bases and the V segment lost 5 bases, leaving 8 bases of the junction unmatched. The CDR3 sequence is 15 residues long. Per the germline V gene, CDR1 is SEHNR and CDR2 is FQNEAQ (reference sequence).

J is TRBJ2-5 and V is TRBV9; D possibly corresponds to TRBD1 (6 bases). The CDR3 sequence is 13 residues long. CDR1 and CDR2 from the germline V gene are SGDLS and YYNGEE. The V gene lost 3 bases and the J gene lost 3 bases, with 9 bases spanning the gap. The DNA for the CDR3 is TGTGCCAGCAGCGACAGGGTGGAAGAGACCCAGTACTTC. Translating gives CASSDRVEETQYF.

The rearrangement uses TRBV20-1 and TRBJ1-1; D unresolved. CDR3 size: 11 residues. Germline V gene sequence: CDR1 DFQATT, CDR2 SNEGSKA (reference sequence). Deletions cut 4 bases from V and 4 bases from J, with 7 bases between. Here the CDR3 reads CSAIFVTEAFF. The DNA of the CDR3 is TGCAGTGCTATATTCGTCACTGAAGCTTTCTTT.

The J gene is TRBJ1-2, the V gene TRBV10-1, with TRBD1 matching over 9 bases. J gave up 3 bases and V 4 bases, and 3 bases lay outside the gene matches. Germline V gene lookup returns CDR1 WNHNN and CDR2 SYGVQD (reference sequence). The CDR3 contains 14 residues. The CDR3 nucleotides read TGCGCCAGCAGTGGGACAGGGGATTACTATGGCTACACCTTC. Protein sequence: CASSGTGDYYGYTF.

The chain uses TRBV7-6 and TRBJ2-7; no firm D call. The V gene lost 5 bases and the J gene lost 0 bases, with 11 bases spanning the gap. This CDR3 has 14 amino acids. Germline values: CDR1 SGHVS, CDR2 FNYEAQ. DNA for the CDR3: TGTGCCAGCAGCCAGTTTGAGGCCTCCTACGAGCAGTACTTC. This encodes CASSQFEASYEQYF.

The V gene is TRBV7-9, the J gene TRBJ2-3, with 10 bases fitting TRBD1. Germline values: CDR1 SEHNR, CDR2 FQNEAQ (reference sequence). The CDR3 runs to 17 residues. Trimming took 5 bases from V and 3 from J; bases not matched to a gene: 11. CDR3 in DNA: TGTGCCAGCAGCCCAGGGACAGGGGCGGGAAAGACAGATACGCAGTATTTT. Protein product: CASSPGTGAGKTDTQYF.

The chain recombines TRBV7-9 with TRBJ2-2; a weak D match, TRBD2 (5 bases). Looked up from germline, CDR1 is SEHNR and CDR2 is FQNEAQ (reference sequence). CDR3 length: 12 residues. The CDR3 coding sequence is TGTGCTCAGGCGGGTATCCCCGGGGAGCTGTTTTTT. It encodes CAQAGIPGELFF. The full variable domain, completed using reference TRBV7-9 and TRBJ2-2, is DTGVSQNPRHKITKRGQNVTFRCDPISEHNRLYWYRQTLGQGPEFLTYFQNEAQLEKSRLLSDRFSAERPKGSFSTLEIQRTEQGDSAMYLCAQAGIPGELFFGEGSRLTVL.